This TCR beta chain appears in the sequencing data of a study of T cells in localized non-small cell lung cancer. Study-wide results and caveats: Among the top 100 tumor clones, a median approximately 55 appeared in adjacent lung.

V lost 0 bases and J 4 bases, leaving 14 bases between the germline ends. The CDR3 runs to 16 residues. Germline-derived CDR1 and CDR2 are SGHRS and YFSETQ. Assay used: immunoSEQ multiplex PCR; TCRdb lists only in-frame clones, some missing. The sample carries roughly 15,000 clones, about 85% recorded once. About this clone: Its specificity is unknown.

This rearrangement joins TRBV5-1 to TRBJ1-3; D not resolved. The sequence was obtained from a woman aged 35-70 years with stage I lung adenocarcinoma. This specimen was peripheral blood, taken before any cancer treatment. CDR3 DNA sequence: TGCGCCAGCAGCTTGGCACCCGAACATGTCGGAAACACCATATATTTT. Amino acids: CASSLAPEHVGNTIYF. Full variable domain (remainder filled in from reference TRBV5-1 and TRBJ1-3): KAGVTQTPRYLIKTRGQQVTLSCSPISGHRSVSWYQQTPGQGLQFLFEYFSETQRNKGNFPGRFSGRQFSNSRSEMNVSTLELGDSALYLCASSLAPEHVGNTIYFGEGSWLTVV.